A selection of T cell receptor beta chains follows, all from one sample in a study of shared clonotypes between healthy human individuals. Generated by immunoSEQ multiplex PCR, the TCRdb table keeps only in-frame clones and is missing some. The profile shows 450,000 or so clones, approximately 71% of them singletons. Material for sequencing was PBMCs. The receptor set was obtained from a woman between 40 and 55 years old in good health. Some clones in this sample may be carry-over from other donors' samples. CDR3s include the opening cysteine and the closing phenylalanine or tryptophan. A D gene is named only where the DNA matches it firmly. A row's size may be missing; if present it is once, few, many or a size class.

J gene | D gene | clone size | V gene | CDR3 protein | CDR3 DNA
TRBJ2-2 | - | - | TRBV27 | CASSTHTGELFF | TGTGCCAGCAGTACCCACACCGGGGAGCTGTTTTTT
TRBJ1-2 | TRBD1 | - | TRBV5-1 | CASSLPGQGALGYTF | TGCGCCAGCAGCTTACCGGGACAGGGGGCGCTTGGCTACACCTTC
TRBJ1-2 | - | - | TRBV6-5 | CASTRGGGYTF | TGTGCCAGTACGAGGGGGGGTGGCTACACCTTC
TRBJ2-7 | - | few | TRBV5-1 | CASSLQGTDYEQYF | TGCGCCAGCAGCTTGCAAGGGACGGATTACGAGCAGTACTTC
TRBJ2-1 | - | - | TRBV4-3 | CASSHVREYLNNEQFF | TGCGCCAGCAGCCATGTACGGGAGTACCTTAACAATGAGCAGTTCTTC
TRBJ1-5 | TRBD1 | many | TRBV10-3 | CAISEAPGGQGAGQPQHF | TGTGCCATCAGTGAGGCCCCCGGGGGACAGGGGGCGGGTCAGCCCCAGCATTTT
TRBJ2-7 | TRBD1 | - | TRBV5-5 | CASSSGTGIYEQYF | TGTGCCAGCAGCTCCGGGACAGGGATCTACGAGCAGTACTTC
TRBJ1-4 | - | - | TRBV25-1 | CASSERVLHEKLFF | TGTGCCAGCAGTGAACGTGTATTGCATGAAAAACTGTTTTTT
TRBJ2-7 | - | - | TRBV7-9 | CASSLGPRRGRRVYEQYF | TGTGCCAGCAGCTTAGGTCCCAGGCGGGGACGACGCGTCTACGAGCAGTACTTC
TRBJ2-5 | - | many | TRBV10-2 | CASKSLATSPQETQYF | TGCGCCAGCAAGTCTTTAGCGACATCCCCCCAAGAGACCCAGTACTTC
TRBJ2-7 | - | few | TRBV6-1 | CASSEGRSSEQYF | TGTGCCAGCAGTGAAGGGAGATCTTCCGAGCAGTACTTC
TRBJ1-1 | - | - | TRBV27 | CASSLRQNTEAFF | TGTGCCAGCAGTTTACGGCAGAACACTGAAGCTTTCTTT
TRBJ1-1 | - | - | TRBV18 | CASSPGGHSNTEAFF | TGTGCCAGCTCTCCTGGAGGTCACTCGAACACTGAAGCTTTCTTT
TRBJ1-2 | - | - | TRBV2 | CASKELVYGYTF | TGTGCCAGCAAGGAGTTAGTCTATGGCTACACCTTC
TRBJ1-1 | - | - | TRBV9 | CASSETADMNTEAFF | TGTGCCAGCAGCGAGACAGCTGATATGAACACTGAAGCTTTCTTT
TRBJ2-6 | - | - | TRBV5-1 | CASSGSPGGANVLTF | TGCGCCAGCAGTGGGAGTCCAGGTGGGGCCAACGTCCTGACTTTC
TRBJ2-3 | - | - | TRBV5-4 | CASTPAGADTQYF | TGTGCCAGCACGCCCGCGGGCGCCGATACGCAGTATTTT
TRBJ1-4 | TRBD1 | - | TRBV5-1 | CASSLGTGATEVLFF | TGCGCCAGCAGCTTAGGGACAGGCGCTACCGAAGTACTGTTTTTT
TRBJ2-7 | - | - | TRBV6-1 | CASTQAASSEQYF | TGTGCCAGCACTCAAGCCGCTAGCTCCGAGCAGTACTTC
TRBJ2-3 | - | - | TRBV6-1 | CASSEVAESTDTQYF | TGTGCCAGCAGTGAGGTAGCGGAGAGCACAGATACGCAGTATTTT
TRBJ2-7 | - | - | TRBV7-9 | CASSHWPSASYEQYF | TGTGCCAGCAGCCACTGGCCCTCCGCCTCCTACGAGCAGTACTTC
TRBJ1-5 | TRBD1 | - | TRBV6-5 | CASSRGTEGNQPQHF | TGTGCCAGCAGTCGGGGGACAGAGGGAAATCAGCCCCAGCATTTT
TRBJ2-4 | TRBD2 | - | TRBV4-1 | CASSQPSGSRNKNIQYF | TGCGCCAGCAGCCAACCTAGCGGGAGTAGGAACAAAAACATTCAGTACTTC
TRBJ2-5 | - | - | TRBV7-9 | CASSLGSGVGETQYF | TGTGCCAGCAGCTTAGGTTCAGGGGTAGGTGAGACCCAGTACTTC
TRBJ1-2 | - | - | TRBV27 | CASSLSWGGVGHGYTF | TGTGCCAGCAGCCTCTCTTGGGGGGGAGTTGGGCATGGCTACACCTTC
TRBJ2-7 | - | - | TRBV28 | CASSSLSWSMDEQYF | TGTGCCAGCAGTTCTCTCTCTTGGTCCATGGACGAGCAGTACTTC
TRBJ2-7 | - | - | TRBV19 | CASRGSSYEQYF | TGTGCCAGTAGGGGGAGCTCCTACGAGCAGTACTTC
TRBJ2-1 | - | - | TRBV5-6 | CASSVRYNEQFF | TGTGCCAGCAGCGTGAGATACAATGAGCAGTTCTTC
TRBJ2-7 | - | - | TRBV19 | CASSAQGFSEQYF | TGTGCCAGTAGTGCGCAGGGTTTTAGCGAGCAGTACTTC
TRBJ1-5 | - | - | TRBV27 | CASSLFGNQPQHF | TGTGCCAGCAGTTTATTTGGAAATCAGCCCCAGCATTTT
TRBJ2-7 | - | - | TRBV30 | CAWRPMVHQYEQYF | TGTGCCTGGCGACCGATGGTGCATCAATACGAGCAGTACTTC
TRBJ2-1 | TRBD1 | many | TRBV9 | CASSVGGQGTSEQFF | TGTGCCAGCAGCGTAGGGGGACAGGGGACGAGTGAGCAGTTCTTC
TRBJ2-6 | - | few | TRBV23-1 | CASMPGPSSGANVLTF | TGCGCCAGCATGCCAGGACCCAGCTCTGGGGCCAACGTCCTGACTTTC
TRBJ1-6 | - | - | TRBV28 | CASTPGAGLNSPLHF | TGTGCCAGCACCCCGGGGGCGGGGCTTAATTCACCCCTCCACTTT
TRBJ2-7 | TRBD2 | - | TRBV28 | CASSFIAGGQFYEQYF | TGTGCCAGCAGTTTTATAGCGGGAGGGCAATTCTACGAGCAGTACTTC
TRBJ1-1 | - | many | TRBV5-1 | CASSLKRQDNTEAFF | TGCGCCAGCAGCTTGAAGCGACAAGATAACACTGAAGCTTTCTTT
TRBJ1-2 | - | once | TRBV9 | CASSLGGGYGYTF | TGTGCCAGCAGCCTAGGCGGGGGCTATGGCTACACCTTC
TRBJ1-3 | - | - | TRBV7-9 | CASSFNSGNTIYF | TGTGCCAGCAGCTTTAACTCTGGAAACACCATATATTTT
TRBJ1-1 | - | - | TRBV7-2 | CASSKPRVETEAFF | TGTGCCAGCAGCAAACCGAGGGTGGAGACTGAAGCTTTCTTT
TRBJ2-3 | - | few | TRBV5-5 | CASSFGRRDTQYF | TGTGCCAGCAGCTTTGGAAGGAGAGATACGCAGTATTTT
TRBJ1-2 | TRBD1 | - | TRBV28 | CASSPPGQVYGYTF | TGTGCCAGCAGTCCACCGGGACAGGTCTATGGCTACACCTTC
TRBJ1-5 | - | few | TRBV15 | CATSGRPRASNQPQHF | TGTGCCACCAGCGGAAGACCCCGGGCCAGTAATCAGCCCCAGCATTTT
TRBJ1-4 | - | once | TRBV15 | CATSRSADEKLFF | TGTGCCACCAGCAGATCCGCCGATGAAAAACTGTTTTTT